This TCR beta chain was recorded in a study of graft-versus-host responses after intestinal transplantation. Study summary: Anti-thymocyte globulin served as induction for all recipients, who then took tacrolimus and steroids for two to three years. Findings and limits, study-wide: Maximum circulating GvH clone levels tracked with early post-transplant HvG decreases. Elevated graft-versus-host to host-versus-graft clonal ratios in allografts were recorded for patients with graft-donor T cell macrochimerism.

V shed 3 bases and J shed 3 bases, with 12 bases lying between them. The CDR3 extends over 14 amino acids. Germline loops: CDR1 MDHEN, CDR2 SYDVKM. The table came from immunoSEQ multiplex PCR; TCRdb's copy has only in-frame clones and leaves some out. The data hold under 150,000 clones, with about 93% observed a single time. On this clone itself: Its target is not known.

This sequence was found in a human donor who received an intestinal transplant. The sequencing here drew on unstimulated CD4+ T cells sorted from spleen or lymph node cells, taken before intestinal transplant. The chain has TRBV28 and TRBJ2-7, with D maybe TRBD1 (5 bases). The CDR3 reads CASSFWGPLYEQYF. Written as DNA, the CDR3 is TGTGCCAGCAGTTTCTGGGGCCCCCTCTACGAGCAGTACTTC.